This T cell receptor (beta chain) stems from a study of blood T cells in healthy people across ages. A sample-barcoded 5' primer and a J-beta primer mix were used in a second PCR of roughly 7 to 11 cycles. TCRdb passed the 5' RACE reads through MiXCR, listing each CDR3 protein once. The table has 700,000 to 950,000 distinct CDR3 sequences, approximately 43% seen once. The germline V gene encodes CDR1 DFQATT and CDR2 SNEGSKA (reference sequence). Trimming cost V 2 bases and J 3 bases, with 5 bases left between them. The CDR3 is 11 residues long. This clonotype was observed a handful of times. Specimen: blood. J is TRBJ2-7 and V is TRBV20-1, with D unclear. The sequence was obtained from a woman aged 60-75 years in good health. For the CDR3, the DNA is TGCAGTGCTAGACAAATCTACGAGCAGTACTTC. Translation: CSARQIYEQYF.